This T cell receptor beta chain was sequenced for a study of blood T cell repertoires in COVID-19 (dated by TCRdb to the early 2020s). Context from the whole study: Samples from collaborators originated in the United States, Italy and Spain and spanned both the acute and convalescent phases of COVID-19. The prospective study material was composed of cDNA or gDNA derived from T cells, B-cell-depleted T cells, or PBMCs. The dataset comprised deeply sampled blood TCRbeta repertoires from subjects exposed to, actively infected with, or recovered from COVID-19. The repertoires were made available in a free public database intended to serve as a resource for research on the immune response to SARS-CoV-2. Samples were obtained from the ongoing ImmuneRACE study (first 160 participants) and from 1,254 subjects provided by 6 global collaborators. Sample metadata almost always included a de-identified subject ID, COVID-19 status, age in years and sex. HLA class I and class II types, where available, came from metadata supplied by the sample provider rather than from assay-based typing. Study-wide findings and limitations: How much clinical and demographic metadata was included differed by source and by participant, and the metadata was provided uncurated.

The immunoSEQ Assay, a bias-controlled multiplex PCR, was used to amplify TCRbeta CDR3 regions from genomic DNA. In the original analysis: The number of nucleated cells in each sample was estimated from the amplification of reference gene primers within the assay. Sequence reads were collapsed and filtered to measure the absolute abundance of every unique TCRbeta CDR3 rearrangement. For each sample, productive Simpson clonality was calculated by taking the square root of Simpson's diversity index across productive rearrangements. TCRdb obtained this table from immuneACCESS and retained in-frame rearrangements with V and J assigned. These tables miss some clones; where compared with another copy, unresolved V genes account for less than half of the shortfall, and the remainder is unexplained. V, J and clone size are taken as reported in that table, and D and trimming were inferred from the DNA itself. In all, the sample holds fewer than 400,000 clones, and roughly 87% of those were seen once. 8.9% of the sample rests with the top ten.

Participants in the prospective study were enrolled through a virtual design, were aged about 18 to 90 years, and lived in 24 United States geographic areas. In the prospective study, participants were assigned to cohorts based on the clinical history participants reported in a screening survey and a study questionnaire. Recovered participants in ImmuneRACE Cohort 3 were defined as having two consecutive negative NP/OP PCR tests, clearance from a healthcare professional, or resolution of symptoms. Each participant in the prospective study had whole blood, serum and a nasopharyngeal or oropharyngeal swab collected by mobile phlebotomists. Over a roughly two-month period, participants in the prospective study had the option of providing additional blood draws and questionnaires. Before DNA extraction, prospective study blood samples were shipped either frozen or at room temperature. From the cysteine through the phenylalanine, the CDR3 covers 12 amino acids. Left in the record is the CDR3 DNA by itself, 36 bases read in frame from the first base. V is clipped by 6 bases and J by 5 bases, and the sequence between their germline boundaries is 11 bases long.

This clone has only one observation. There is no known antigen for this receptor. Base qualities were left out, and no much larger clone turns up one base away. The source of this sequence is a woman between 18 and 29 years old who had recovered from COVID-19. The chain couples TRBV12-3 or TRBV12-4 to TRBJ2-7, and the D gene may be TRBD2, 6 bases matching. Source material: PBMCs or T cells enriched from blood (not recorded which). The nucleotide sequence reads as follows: TGTGCCAGCAGGGGGGGTGGCCACGAGCAGTACTTC. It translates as CASRGGGHEQYF.